The source of this T cell receptor (beta chain) is a study of T-cell reconstitution after alpha-beta-depleted transplantation in children. Unique molecular identifiers were built into the TCRbeta library. TCRdb reprocessed the PCR reads with MiXCR, giving one entry per CDR3 protein. The table lists about 460,000 distinct CDR3 sequences, approximately 13% of them singletons. Germline V gene data show CDR1 as SEHNR and CDR2 as FQNEAQ (reference sequence). V was pared by 5 bases and J by 1 base, with 12 bases between. The CDR3 is made up of 15 amino acids. In this sample, this clonotype turned up many times.

The receptor was isolated from a human donor who donated a stem cell graft to a child with combined immunodeficiency. Source: PBMCs from the stem cell graft donor, taken from the stem cell graft. The chain couples TRBV7-9 to TRBJ1-5; possible D gene TRBD1, 6 bases. For the CDR3, the DNA is TGTGCCAGCAGCAAAGAGGGGGACAGCAATCAGCCCCAGCATTTT. It translates to CASSKEGDSNQPQHF.